Shown below are 27 T cell receptor beta chains from a single sample sequenced in a study of brain metastases from non-small cell lung cancer. The table came from immunoSEQ multiplex PCR; TCRdb's copy has only in-frame clones and leaves some out. The data show 3,500 to 5,500 clones, about 88% seen once. Sequencing input: tissue from a brain metastasis. Source of these receptors: a donor at least 40 years old with non-small cell lung cancer.

There are a few counts of this clone. Distinct nucleotide sequences in the sample also encode this CDR3. The V and J genes are TRBV9 and TRBJ1-6, with D tentatively TRBD1 (5 bases). The CDR3 totals 17 residues. CDR1 and CDR2 (germline): SGDLS, YYNGEE. V gave up 0 bases and J gave up 7 bases, with 17 bases separating them. In DNA, the CDR3 is TGTGCCAGCAGCGTAGGAGTCGGGGGAACAATCAATTCACCCCTCCACTTT. Translating it yields CASSVGVGGTINSPLHF.

This chain uses TRBV29-1 with TRBJ1-1, with a tentative D call TRBD1 (6 bases). The CDR3 extends over 11 amino acids. The germline V gene encodes CDR1 SQVTM and CDR2 ANQGSEA. V gave up 2 bases and J gave up 13 bases, with 14 bases separating them. This CDR3 reads CSVETGLDVFF. In nucleotides, the CDR3 is TGCAGCGTTGAAACAGGGTTGGATGTTTTCTTT. The whole variable domain, filled in from reference TRBV29-1 and TRBJ1-1, reads SAVISQKPSRDICQRGTSLTIQCQVDSQVTMMFWYRQQPGQSLTLIATANQGSEATYESGFVIDKFPISRPNLTFSTLTVSNMSPEDSSIYLCSVETGLDVFFGQGTRLTVV.

The chain joins TRBV7-3 to TRBJ1-1, with D perhaps TRBD1 (5 bases). The CDR3 runs to 13 residues. Germline CDR1 reads SGHTA; CDR2 reads FQGTGA. V was shortened by 3 bases and J by 11 bases, with 16 bases between the two germline ends. CDR3 sequence reads: CASSLQPGLGAFF. DNA of the CDR3: TGTGCCAGCAGCTTGCAACCGGGACTTGGGGCTTTCTTT. Supplemented by reference TRBV7-3 and TRBJ1-1, the full variable domain reads GAGVSQTPSNKVTEKGKYVELRCDPISGHTALYWYRQSLGQGPEFLIYFQGTGAADDSGLPNDRFFAVRPEGSVSTLKIQRTERGDSAVYLCASSLQPGLGAFFGQGTRLTVV.

This clone turned up a few times. This chain links TRBV10-3 with TRBJ1-2; maybe TRBD1 (6 bases). This CDR3 comprises 14 residues. The germline V gene encodes CDR1 ENHRY and CDR2 SYGVKD. V was clipped by 1 base and J by 6 bases, with 12 bases between them. The chain's CDR3 is CAISEWAGENGYTF. CDR3 coding DNA: TGTGCCATCAGTGAGTGGGCAGGGGAGAATGGCTACACCTTC.

The J gene is TRBJ2-3, the V gene TRBV28; maybe TRBD2 (5 bases). The CDR3 has 13 amino acids. Trimming shortened V by 7 bases and J by 6 bases, and 14 bases separated the two germline ends. The germline V gene encodes CDR1 MDHEN and CDR2 SYDVKM. Here the CDR3 DNA reads TGTGCCAGCAATTCAGGAGGACGCGATACGCAGTATTTT. Amino acid sequence: CASNSGGRDTQYF.

CDR3 sequence reads: CASGPGLSSEQYF. The CDR3 coding sequence is TGTGCCAGCGGCCCGGGCCTCAGCTCCGAGCAGTACTTC. The chain recombines TRBV7-9 with TRBJ2-7; no definite D call. This CDR3 spans 13 amino acids. Between the trimmed V and J ends, which lost 8 bases and 6 bases, there was a span of 17 bases. Germline lookup yields CDR1 SEHNR and CDR2 FQNEAQ (reference sequence).

This clone was seen once. The chain combines TRBV28 with TRBJ2-7; D is perhaps TRBD1 (5 bases). CDR3 length: 15 amino acids. Trimming pared 3 bases from V and 0 bases from J, leaving 12 bases between. Germline values: CDR1 MDHEN, CDR2 SYDVKM. The CDR3 spells CASSFLPDSSYEQYF. In DNA, the CDR3 is TGTGCCAGCAGTTTCCTTCCCGACAGCTCCTACGAGCAGTACTTC.

This clone has only one observation. CDR3 DNA sequence: TGTGCCAGCTCACCACCGGGGCGGCTCCAAGAGACCCAGTACTTC. Protein: CASSPPGRLQETQYF. This chain uses TRBV18 with TRBJ2-5; D is possibly TRBD1 (5 bases). The germline V gene has CDR1 KGHSH and CDR2 LQKENI. The CDR3 consists of 15 residues. Trimming removed 0 bases at V and 1 base at J, with 9 bases between.

The gene calls are TRBV30 and TRBJ2-5, with TRBD1 identical over 7 bases. There are 13 residues in the CDR3. V was pared by 2 bases and J by 5 bases, with 5 bases of the junction left unmatched. Per germline, CDR1 GTSNPN and CDR2 SVGIG (reference sequence). The DNA for the CDR3 is TGTGCCTGGAGTACAGGGGCATCGGAGACCCAGTACTTC. Protein product: CAWSTGASETQYF.

The J gene is TRBJ2-1, the V gene TRBV6-5; D remains unclear. Trimming took 2 bases from V and 3 from J, leaving 14 bases between them. Germline V lookup: CDR1 MNHEY, CDR2 SVGAGI. The CDR3 has 16 residues. The DNA for the CDR3 is TGTGCCAGCAGTTACGCCCTGGATAGGAACTACAATGAGCAGTTCTTC. It translates to CASSYALDRNYNEQFF.

The chain uses TRBV6-2 or TRBV6-3 and TRBJ2-2, with TRBD2 matching 14 bases. The germline gives CDR1 MNHEY, CDR2 SVGEGT. The CDR3 has 17 amino acids. V shed 2 bases, J shed 6 bases, and the junction held 5 bases outside the gene matches. The CDR3, as DNA: TGTGCCAGCAGTTACCCTCCGGGACTAGCGGGGGCCGGGGAGCTGTTTTTT. Translated: CASSYPPGLAGAGELFF.

J is TRBJ2-7 and V is TRBV6-5; 9 bases fit TRBD2. CDR3 length: 15 amino acids. From germline, CDR1 is MNHEY and CDR2 SVGAGI. J lost 2 bases, V lost 8 bases, and 10 bases had no gene match. The CDR3 sequence: CASYNRASGTYEQYF. CDR3 in DNA: TGTGCCAGCTATAACAGGGCTAGCGGGACCTACGAGCAGTACTTC.

Comments on this clone: One end of the junction does not line up with germline, which may come from a read error. The chain recombines TRBV5-1 with TRBJ1-4; no clear D gene. Germline V gene sequence: CDR1 SGHRS, CDR2 YFSETQ. This CDR3 has 13 residues. DNA of the CDR3: TGCACCAGCAGCTTGATGAGGAGGGAAAAACTGTTTTTT. This codes for CTSSLMRREKLFF.

V usage is TRBV11-3 and J usage is TRBJ1-1; D not certain. The ends were cut back, 3 bases at V and 2 bases at J, with 7 bases in the middle. The V gene's germline CDR1 is SGHNT and CDR2 YENEEA. This CDR3 comprises 13 residues. DNA for the CDR3: TGTGCCAGCAGCTTTTCCGATAACACTGAAGCTTTCTTT. It is translated as CASSFSDNTEAFF.

The rearrangement joins TRBV2 to TRBJ1-6; possible D gene TRBD1, 6 bases. CDR3 size: 15 residues. Between the trimmed V and J ends, which lost 6 bases and 9 bases, there was a span of 18 bases. Germline lookup yields CDR1 SNHLY and CDR2 FYNNEI. In DNA, the CDR3 is TGTGCCAGCAGACCCCTAGGGGGGGATCTTTCACCCCTCCACTTT. Amino acids: CASRPLGGDLSPLHF.

This clone has only one observation. The V gene is TRBV18, the J gene TRBJ2-2; D possibly corresponds to TRBD1 (5 bases). V was cut by 2 bases and J by 3 bases, with 7 bases left in between. The germline V gene has CDR1 KGHSH and CDR2 LQKENI. The CDR3 is made up of 14 amino acids. The CDR3 DNA follows: TGTGCCAGCTCACCAATAGGGGACACCGGGGAGCTGTTTTTT. The encoded protein is CASSPIGDTGELFF.

The J gene is TRBJ1-1, the V gene TRBV18; a weak D match, TRBD1 (6 bases). Trimming cost V 3 bases and J 5 bases, with 19 bases left between them. This CDR3 spans 16 amino acids. CDR1 and CDR2 from the germline V gene are KGHSH and LQKENI. The CDR3 spells CASSPSLAGEGTEAFF. CDR3 in DNA: TGTGCCAGCTCACCCAGCCTCGCAGGGGAGGGGACTGAAGCTTTCTTT.

This rearrangement joins TRBV7-9 to TRBJ1-6; D unresolved. Trimming took 8 bases from V and 8 from J, leaving 19 bases between them. The CDR3 totals 15 residues. Germline lookup yields CDR1 SEHNR and CDR2 FQNEAQ (reference sequence). The DNA for the CDR3 is TGTGCCAGCTCCCCCCGGGGTAGCGGAGATTCACCCCTCCACTTT. Translating gives CASSPRGSGDSPLHF. The full variable domain, completed using reference TRBV7-9 and TRBJ1-6, is DTGVSQNPRHKITKRGQNVTFRCDPISEHNRLYWYRQTLGQGPEFLTYFQNEAQLEKSRLLSDRFSAERPKGSFSTLEIQRTEQGDSAMYLCASSPRGSGDSPLHFGNGTRLTVT.

This rearrangement joins TRBV29-1 to TRBJ1-1, with D unclear. The CDR3 loop spans 11 amino acids. V gave up 6 bases and J gave up 0 bases, with 5 bases separating them. The V gene's germline CDR1 is SQVTM and CDR2 ANQGSEA. The CDR3 reads CSVEMNTEAFF. In DNA, the CDR3 is TGCAGCGTGGAGATGAACACTGAAGCTTTCTTT.

The chain combines TRBV5-1 with TRBJ2-5; maybe TRBD2 (6 bases). Germline CDR1 SGHRS, CDR2 YFSETQ. The CDR3 has 14 residues. V was trimmed by 4 bases and J by 5 bases, leaving 15 bases between them. CDR3 loop: CASSPSPGVETQYF. The CDR3 DNA sequence: TGCGCCAGCAGCCCCTCGCCGGGAGTCGAGACCCAGTACTTC. The complete variable domain, with remaining parts taken from reference TRBV5-1 and TRBJ2-5, reads KAGVTQTPRYLIKTRGQQVTLSCSPISGHRSVSWYQQTPGQGLQFLFEYFSETQRNKGNFPGRFSGRQFSNSRSEMNVSTLELGDSALYLCASSPSPGVETQYFGPGTRLLVL.

As regards this clone: One end of the junction varies from germline; a read error may be responsible. V and J are TRBV6-2 or TRBV6-3 and TRBJ2-7; maybe TRBD1 (6 bases). In germline, CDR1 is MNHEY, CDR2 SVGEGT. This CDR3 comprises 17 residues. This chain's CDR3 is CASSYPQRQVSFYEQYF. CDR3 DNA sequence: TGTGCCAGCAGTTACCCGCAGAGACAGGTCAGTTTCTACGAGCAGTATTTC.

In this sample, this clone turned up once. The genes are TRBV24-1 and TRBJ2-3, with 10 positions matching TRBD2. V trimming: 4 bases; J trimming: 2 bases; junction bases outside the gene matches: 2. The CDR3 is 15 residues long. Per germline, CDR1 KGHDR and CDR2 SFDVKD. As DNA, the CDR3 is TGTGCCACCAGTGACCTAGCGGGAGACACAGATACGCAGTATTTT. It encodes CATSDLAGDTDTQYF.

CDR3 amino acids: CASSSGWGTDTQYF. In nucleotides, the CDR3 is TGCGCCAGCAGCTCCGGTTGGGGCACAGATACGCAGTATTTT. The gene calls are TRBV5-1 and TRBJ2-3; D is unclear. There are 14 residues in the CDR3. The V gene lost 3 bases and the J gene lost 1 base, with 9 bases spanning the gap. Germline loops: CDR1 SGHRS, CDR2 YFSETQ.

About this clone: At one end the junction does not follow the germline gene, possibly because of a read error. This chain connects TRBV28 to TRBJ2-6; maybe TRBD1 (5 bases). The CDR3 totals 17 residues. The germline CDR1 and CDR2 sequences are MDHEN and SYDVKM. The CDR3 loop reads CASSQTAGISGANVLTF. The CDR3 coding sequence is TGTGCCAGCAGTCAGACTGCAGGGATCTCTGGAGCCAACGTCCTGACTTTC.

This chain joins TRBV3-1 (or the pseudogene TRBV3-2) and TRBJ2-1; D may be TRBD1 (6 bases). The CDR3 spans 16 residues. With 3 bases removed from V and 3 bases from J, the gap between germline ends came to 15 bases. Germline CDR1 LGHDT, CDR2 YNNKEL (reference sequence). In DNA, the CDR3 is TGTGCCAGCAGCCAGGCACTGGGGGCGGACTACAATGAGCAGTTCTTC. Its translation: CASSQALGADYNEQFF.

The chain combines TRBV9 with TRBJ2-7; 8 bases line up with TRBD2. The CDR3 consists of 13 residues. Germline CDR1 and CDR2: SGDLS and YYNGEE. J gave up 4 bases and V 4 bases, and 4 bases lay outside the gene matches. The CDR3 sequence: CASSPGTRYEQYF. The DNA of the CDR3 is TGTGCCAGCAGCCCGGGGACTAGGTACGAGCAGTACTTC.

Here the CDR3 DNA reads TGTGCCAGCAGCCGACAGGGTTTAAGCACTGAAGCTTTCTTT. This gives the protein CASSRQGLSTEAFF. The rearrangement links TRBV7-9 to TRBJ1-1, with 7 bases fitting TRBD1. V trimming: 5 bases; J trimming: 4 bases; junction bases outside the gene matches: 7. Germline CDR1 reads SEHNR; CDR2 reads FQNEAQ (reference sequence). The CDR3 is made up of 14 amino acids.